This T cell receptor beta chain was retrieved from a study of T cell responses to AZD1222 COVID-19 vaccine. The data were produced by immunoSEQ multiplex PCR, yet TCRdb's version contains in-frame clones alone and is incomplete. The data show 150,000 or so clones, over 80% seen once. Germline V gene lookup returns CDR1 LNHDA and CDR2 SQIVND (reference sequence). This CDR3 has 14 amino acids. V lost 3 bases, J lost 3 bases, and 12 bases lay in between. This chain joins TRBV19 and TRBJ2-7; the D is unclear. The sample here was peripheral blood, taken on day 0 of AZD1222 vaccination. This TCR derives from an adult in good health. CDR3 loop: CASSISGNFYEQYF. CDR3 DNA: TGTGCCAGTAGTATTTCCGGAAATTTCTACGAGCAGTACTTC.